Included here is one TCR beta chain sequence, with context. The antigen is not known. The germline V gene encodes CDR1 LGHNA and CDR2 YNFKEQ. The J segment lost 4 bases and the V segment lost 0 bases, leaving 8 bases of the junction unmatched. The CDR3 runs to 16 residues. This sample was taken from a study of graft-versus-host responses after intestinal transplantation. Regarding the study as a whole: HvG clone declines early post-transplant were associated with peak circulating GvH levels. Recipient marrow harbored GvH clones, some of which surfaced first in ileum or blood.

Sequencing used immunoSEQ multiplex PCR; TCRdb keeps in-frame clones, though not all of them. The sample consists of fewer than 95,000 clones, around 92% of them appearing once. The sample here was unstimulated CD8+ T cells sorted from spleen or lymph node cells, taken before transplant. The TCR originated in a human donor who was the organ donor for an intestinal transplant. The genes are TRBV4-2 and TRBJ1-2; 7 bases align to TRBD1. In DNA, the CDR3 is TGTGCCAGCAGCCAAGATATTACAGGGGTGGCCTATGGCTACACCTTC. This codes for CASSQDITGVAYGYTF.